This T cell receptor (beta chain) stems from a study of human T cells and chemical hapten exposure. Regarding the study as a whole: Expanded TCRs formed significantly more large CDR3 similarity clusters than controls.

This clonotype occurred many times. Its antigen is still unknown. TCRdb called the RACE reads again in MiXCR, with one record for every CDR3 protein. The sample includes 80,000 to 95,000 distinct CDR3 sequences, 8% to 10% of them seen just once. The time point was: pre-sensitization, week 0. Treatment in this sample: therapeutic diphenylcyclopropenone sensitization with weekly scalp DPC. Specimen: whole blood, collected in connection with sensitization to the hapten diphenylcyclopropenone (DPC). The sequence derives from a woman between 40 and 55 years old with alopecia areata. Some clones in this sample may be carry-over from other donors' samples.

The CDR3 region has the DNA TGTGCCAGCAGGGATCCTTACGGAACGGCGGGCTCTGGAAACACCATATATTTT. Amino acids: CASRDPYGTAGSGNTIYF. This rearrangement joins TRBV12-3 or TRBV12-4 to TRBJ1-3; D unresolved. CDR3 length: 18 residues. Deletions cut 6 bases from V and 0 bases from J, with 21 bases between.